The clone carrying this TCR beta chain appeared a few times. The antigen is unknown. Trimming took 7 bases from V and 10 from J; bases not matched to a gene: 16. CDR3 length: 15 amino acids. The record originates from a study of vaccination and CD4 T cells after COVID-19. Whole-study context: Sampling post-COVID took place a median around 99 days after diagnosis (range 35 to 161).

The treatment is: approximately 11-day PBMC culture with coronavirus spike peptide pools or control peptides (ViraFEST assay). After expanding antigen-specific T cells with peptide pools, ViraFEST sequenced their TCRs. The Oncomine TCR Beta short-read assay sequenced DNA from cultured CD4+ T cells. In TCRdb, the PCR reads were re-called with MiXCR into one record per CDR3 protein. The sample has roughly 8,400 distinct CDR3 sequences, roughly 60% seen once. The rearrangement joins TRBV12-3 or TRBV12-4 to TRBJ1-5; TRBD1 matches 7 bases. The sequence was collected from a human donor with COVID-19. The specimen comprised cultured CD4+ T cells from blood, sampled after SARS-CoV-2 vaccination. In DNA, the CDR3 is TGTGCCAGCACCTCAGGGGGACAAACCTTTACTCCCCAGCATTTT. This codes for CASTSGGQTFTPQHF.